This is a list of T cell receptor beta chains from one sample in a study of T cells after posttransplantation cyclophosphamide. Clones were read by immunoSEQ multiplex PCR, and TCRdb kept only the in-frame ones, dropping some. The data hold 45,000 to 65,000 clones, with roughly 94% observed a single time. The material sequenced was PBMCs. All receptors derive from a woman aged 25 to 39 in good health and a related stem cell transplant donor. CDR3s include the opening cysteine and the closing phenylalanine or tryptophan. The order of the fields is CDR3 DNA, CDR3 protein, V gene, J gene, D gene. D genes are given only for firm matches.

cdr3_nt: TGTGCCAGCAGTCTCCCCTCAGGCCTAGAGACCCAGTACTTC; cdr3_aa: CASSLPSGLETQYF; v_call: TRBV28; j_call: TRBJ2-5; d_call: NA
cdr3_nt: TGCAGTGGGGCTGGTCCAGATACGCAGTATTTT; cdr3_aa: CSGAGPDTQYF; v_call: TRBV20-1; j_call: TRBJ2-3; d_call: NA
cdr3_nt: TGTGCCAGCAGTGGTAACCTCCTTACGGGAGCTTTCTTT; cdr3_aa: CASSGNLLTGAFF; v_call: TRBV2; j_call: TRBJ1-1; d_call: NA
cdr3_nt: TGTGCCAGCAGTAGAAGGAGAAACACTGAAGCTTTCTTT; cdr3_aa: CASSRRRNTEAFF; v_call: TRBV27; j_call: TRBJ1-1; d_call: NA
cdr3_nt: TGTGCCAGCAGCAACAGGGGGCGGGTAACATCCTACGAGCAGTACTTC; cdr3_aa: CASSNRGRVTSYEQYF; v_call: TRBV21-1; j_call: TRBJ2-7; d_call: NA
cdr3_nt: TGTGCCTGGAGCTCGGGGGGACCTCAAGAGACCCAGTACTTC; cdr3_aa: CAWSSGGPQETQYF; v_call: TRBV30; j_call: TRBJ2-5; d_call: TRBD2
cdr3_nt: TGTGCCAGTAAGTGGTCGTGGAGCTCCTACAATGAGCAGTTCTTC; cdr3_aa: CASKWSWSSYNEQFF; v_call: TRBV19; j_call: TRBJ2-1; d_call: NA
cdr3_nt: TGTGCCAGCAGCTTGGGACAGGGGGCAATCACCGGGGAGCTGTTTTTT; cdr3_aa: CASSLGQGAITGELFF; v_call: TRBV5-4; j_call: TRBJ2-2; d_call: TRBD1
cdr3_nt: TGTGCCAGCAGTGAAGGGGCAAGTAACTATGGCTACACCTTC; cdr3_aa: CASSEGASNYGYTF; v_call: TRBV25-1; j_call: TRBJ1-2; d_call: NA
cdr3_nt: TGTGCCAGTAGTATCACAGGGGCAGTGGCTGAAGCTTTCTTT; cdr3_aa: CASSITGAVAEAFF; v_call: TRBV19; j_call: TRBJ1-1; d_call: TRBD1
cdr3_nt: TGTGCCAGCAGTAGGTGGGGGCACACAGATACGCAGTATTTT; cdr3_aa: CASSRWGHTDTQYF; v_call: TRBV6-1; j_call: TRBJ2-3; d_call: NA
cdr3_nt: TGTGCCAGCAGCTTGCCAGGGACAGGGGTATGGCAGACGGCCTATGGCTACACCTTC; cdr3_aa: CASSLPGTGVWQTAYGYTF; v_call: TRBV5-4; j_call: TRBJ1-2; d_call: TRBD1
cdr3_nt: TGTGCCAGCAGATTTGGCTCGGCGGCTGAAGCTTTCTTT; cdr3_aa: CASRFGSAAEAFF; v_call: TRBV6-6; j_call: TRBJ1-1; d_call: NA
cdr3_nt: TGCGCCAGCAGTCAACACAGGCACAATGAGCAGTTCTTC; cdr3_aa: CASSQHRHNEQFF; v_call: TRBV23-1; j_call: TRBJ2-1; d_call: NA
cdr3_nt: TGCGCCAGCGGCAACACGGGCCAAGAGACCCAGTACTTC; cdr3_aa: CASGNTGQETQYF; v_call: TRBV5-1; j_call: TRBJ2-5; d_call: NA
cdr3_nt: TGTGCCAGCAGCCACAGGGTAGGCGAGCAGTACTTC; cdr3_aa: CASSHRVGEQYF; v_call: TRBV5-6; j_call: TRBJ2-7; d_call: NA
cdr3_nt: TGCGCCAGCAGCTCGGACAGCTATTCCAATGAGCAGTTCTTC; cdr3_aa: CASSSDSYSNEQFF; v_call: TRBV5-1; j_call: TRBJ2-1; d_call: NA
cdr3_nt: TGTGCCAGCAGGCAGGGTCCACGGTACACTGAAGCTTTCTTT; cdr3_aa: CASRQGPRYTEAFF; v_call: TRBV28; j_call: TRBJ1-1; d_call: NA
cdr3_nt: TGCAGCGTTGCCAGCCAAGAGACCCAGTACTTC; cdr3_aa: CSVASQETQYF; v_call: TRBV29-1; j_call: TRBJ2-5; d_call: NA
cdr3_nt: TGTGCCAGCAGCTTATCCAGTGGCGAGCAGTACTTC; cdr3_aa: CASSLSSGEQYF; v_call: TRBV11-1; j_call: TRBJ2-7; d_call: NA
cdr3_nt: TGTGCCAGCAGCGTAGTACCTCCGGTCGCGGGATTAGTTAACTATGGCTACACCTTC; cdr3_aa: CASSVVPPVAGLVNYGYTF; v_call: TRBV9; j_call: TRBJ1-2; d_call: NA
cdr3_nt: TGTGCCAGCAGCTTAGCGGGAGAAGGAAACACCATATATTTT; cdr3_aa: CASSLAGEGNTIYF; v_call: TRBV7-2; j_call: TRBJ1-3; d_call: NA
cdr3_nt: TGTGCCAGTAGGGGGTTGGGACAGGGGGTTGGTCAGCCCCAGCATTTT; cdr3_aa: CASRGLGQGVGQPQHF; v_call: TRBV19; j_call: TRBJ1-5; d_call: TRBD1
cdr3_nt: TGTGCCAGCAGTTACCCTGGGAGGCCAGGGGAGCAGTACTTC; cdr3_aa: CASSYPGRPGEQYF; v_call: TRBV6-5; j_call: TRBJ2-7; d_call: NA
cdr3_nt: TGTGCCAGCAGTTACCTCGACAGAGCTAACTATGGCTACACCTTC; cdr3_aa: CASSYLDRANYGYTF; v_call: TRBV5-4; j_call: TRBJ1-2; d_call: NA